Sequencing of this T cell receptor (beta chain) was carried out in a study of cytomegalovirus exposure and HLA in healthy donors. Primers included in the PCR were 60 Vbeta and 13 Jbeta primers. In the study's own analysis: A later analysis tallied about 80 million unique TCR beta chains, some 12 million of them shared. Produced via immunoSEQ multiplex PCR; TCRdb's table is partial and in-frame only. D and trimming come from the DNA, and the V and J calls and clone size come from that table. Here the sample spans roughly 100,000 clones, 70% to 80% being singletons. With V trimmed by 2 bases and J by 1 base, 4 bases remained unmatched. The CDR3 extends over 15 amino acids. Germline V gene sequence: CDR1 SGHRS, CDR2 YFSETQ. About this clone: Antigen specificity is unknown.

Points from the study as a whole: According to a later analysis, donors in an Asian-associated ancestry cluster reportedly had fewer N-insertions than the 666-donor mean.

This receptor was obtained from a man aged 50-59 years in good health and CMV-seropositive. This chain connects TRBV5-1 to TRBJ2-5, with TRBD2 identical over 8 bases. Sequencing used PBMCs. The CDR3 coding sequence is TGCGCCAGCAGCTTTGGCGGGGGGCCCCAAGAGACCCAGTACTTC. Translation gives CASSFGGGPQETQYF.